The clone carrying this T cell receptor (beta chain) was counted between two and nine times. Its specificity is not known. V was trimmed by 5 bases and J by 12 bases, leaving 14 bases between them. CDR1 and CDR2 from the germline V gene are MDHEN and SYDVKM. The CDR3 has 12 residues. The data were obtained in a study of post-analysis software for immune sequencing data. Whole-study findings and limits: Multiple sclerosis patients had significantly lower normalized Chao1 diversity than controls. Relative to controls, patients had about 5 TRBV segments at higher frequency, with TRBV5-6, TRBV5-1 and TRBV20-1 among these. Strong co-clustering by F measure was evident for samples that had been prepared in the same batch.

The TCR beta cDNA libraries carried unique molecular identifiers. A single record per CDR3 protein comes from TCRdb applying MiXCR to the PCR reads. The table includes about half a million distinct CDR3 sequences, around a third detected once. The chain employs TRBV28 and TRBJ2-1; a weak D match, TRBD1 (5 bases). The clonotype comes from a girl aged 2-17 years with multiple sclerosis. Sequencing input: blood. This CDR3 reads CASSIVGARQFF. CDR3 DNA sequence: TGTGCCAGCAGTATCGTTGGGGCTCGGCAGTTCTTC.